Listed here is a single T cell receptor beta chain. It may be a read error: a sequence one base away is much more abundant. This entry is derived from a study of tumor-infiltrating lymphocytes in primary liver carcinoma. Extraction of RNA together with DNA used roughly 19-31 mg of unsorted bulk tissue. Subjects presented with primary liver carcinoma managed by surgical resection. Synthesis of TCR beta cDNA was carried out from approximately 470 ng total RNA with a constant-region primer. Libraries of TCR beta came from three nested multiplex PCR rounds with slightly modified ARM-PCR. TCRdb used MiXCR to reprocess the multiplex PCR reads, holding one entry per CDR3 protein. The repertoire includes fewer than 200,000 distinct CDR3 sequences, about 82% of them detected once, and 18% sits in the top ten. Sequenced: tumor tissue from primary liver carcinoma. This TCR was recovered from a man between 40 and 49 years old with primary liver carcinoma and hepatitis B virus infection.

CDR3 sequence: CASSQSGSRRDNEQFF. DNA for the CDR3: TGTGCCAGCAGCCAGTCTGGGAGCAGGAGGGACAATGAGCAGTTCTTC. This sequence joins TRBV5-6 and TRBJ2-1, with a possible D match to TRBD2 (6 bases). Per germline, CDR1 SGHDT and CDR2 YYEEEE. V shed 4 bases and J shed 5 bases, with 19 bases lying between them. This CDR3 region has 16 residues. Together with reference TRBV5-6 and TRBJ2-1, the CDR3 gives the full variable domain: DAGVTQSPTHLIKTRGQQVTLRCSPKSGHDTVSWYQQALGQGPQFIFQYYEEEERQRGNFPDRFSGHQFPNYSSELNVNALLLGDSALYLCASSQSGSRRDNEQFFGPGTRLTVL.